The 25 T cell receptor beta chains reported below all come from one sample, sequenced in a study of T cell changes during pregnancy in multiple sclerosis. Assay used: immunoSEQ multiplex PCR; TCRdb lists only in-frame clones, some missing. Of about 46,000 clones listed, around 92% are singletons. Sample: CD8+ T cells from peripheral blood mononuclear cells, taken after pregnancy. Receptors originate from a female donor with multiple sclerosis, enrolled in a pregnancy study.

V and J are TRBV10-2 and TRBJ1-4; D may be TRBD1 (6 bases). CDR1 and CDR2 from the germline V gene are WSHSY and SAAADI. V dropped 5 bases and J dropped 7 bases, with 17 bases sitting between them. The CDR3 extends over 15 amino acids. The CDR3 region is CASSPTDRSSEKLFF. In DNA form, the CDR3 reads TGCGCCAGCAGTCCTACCGACAGGTCGAGTGAAAAACTGTTTTTT.

This clone came up once. V and J are TRBV7-9 and TRBJ2-7; TRBD2 aligns across 8 bases. CDR1 and CDR2 (germline): SEHNR, FQNEAQ (reference sequence). V dropped 5 bases and J dropped 0; count of bases not matched to a gene: 3. The CDR3 extends over 14 amino acids. CDR3: CASSLTSGSYEQYF. The CDR3 DNA reads TGTGCCAGCAGCCTAACTAGCGGCTCCTACGAGCAGTACTTC.

V gene TRBV6-1 combines with J gene TRBJ1-1, with TRBD1 matching 7 bases. The CDR3 runs to 18 residues. Unmatched junction bases numbered 20, after V lost 3 bases and J lost 7 bases. Germline V gene sequence: CDR1 MNHNS, CDR2 SASEGT. The CDR3 DNA follows: TGTGCCAGCAGTGAGGGGGACAGAAGGTACGCGGACGCTGGTGAAGCTTTCTTT. This encodes CASSEGDRRYADAGEAFF.

As DNA, the CDR3 is TGTGCCAGCAGCGTAGGCGGTCTGACTAACGAGCAGTACTTC. Its translation is CASSVGGLTNEQYF. The chain joins TRBV9 to TRBJ2-7; possibly TRBD2 for D (5 bases). Germline CDR1 reads SGDLS; CDR2 reads YYNGEE. The germline V and J ends were trimmed by 0 bases and 5 bases, with 12 bases remaining between them. This CDR3 is built from 14 residues. Looking up the rest from reference TRBV9 and TRBJ2-7 gives the full variable domain: DSGVTQTPKHLITATGQRVTLRCSPRSGDLSVYWYQQSLDQGLQFLIQYYNGEERAKGNILERFSAQQFPDLHSELNLSSLELGDSALYFCASSVGGLTNEQYFGPGTRLTVT.

The chain recombines TRBV30 with TRBJ2-7, with D uncertain. CDR3 size: 12 residues. Deletions cut 0 bases from V and 5 bases from J, with 8 bases between. Germline lookup yields CDR1 GTSNPN and CDR2 SVGIG (reference sequence). The CDR3 spells CAWSVDFDEQYF. As DNA, the CDR3 is TGTGCCTGGAGTGTCGACTTCGACGAGCAGTACTTC.

The chain joins TRBV9 to TRBJ2-1; 10 nucleotides align to TRBD2. The CDR3 is 14 amino acids. Germline CDR1 is SGDLS and CDR2 is YYNGEE. J gave up 4 bases and V 3 bases, and 1 base lay outside the gene matches. Written as DNA, the CDR3 is TGTGCCAGCAGCGGGACTAGCGGTTACAATGAGCAGTTCTTC. Protein: CASSGTSGYNEQFF.

CDR3 protein: CASRPSYGYTF. The CDR3 DNA follows: TGTGCCAGTCGGCCTAGCTATGGCTACACCTTC. The chain employs TRBV5-8 and TRBJ1-2; D is undetermined. Germline V lookup: CDR1 SGHTS, CDR2 YDEGEE. The germline V and J ends were trimmed by 8 bases and 4 bases, with 9 bases remaining between them. The CDR3 covers 11 residues.

The chain's CDR3 is CASRRTSEAYEQYF. Here the CDR3 DNA reads TGTGCCAGCAGGAGGACTAGCGAGGCCTACGAGCAGTACTTC. The rearrangement links TRBV2 to TRBJ2-7; 9 bases are a match to TRBD2. V shed 6 bases and J 2 bases; nucleotides not matched to a gene: 5. This CDR3 contains 14 residues. Germline CDR1 reads SNHLY; CDR2 reads FYNNEI.

This clone was found once. The gene calls are TRBV9 and TRBJ2-2; D is possibly TRBD1 (5 bases). The ends were cut back, 0 bases at V and 2 bases at J, with 8 bases in the middle. CDR1 and CDR2 (germline): SGDLS, YYNGEE. The CDR3 runs to 15 residues. As DNA, the CDR3 is TGTGCCAGCAGCGTAGCAGGGATTAACACCGGGGAGCTGTTTTTT. Its translation: CASSVAGINTGELFF.

This chain connects TRBV2 to TRBJ1-2; D remains ambiguous. Trimming took off 7 bases at V and 7 bases at J, with 25 bases between the two ends. The CDR3 is 16 residues long. Germline V gene data show CDR1 as SNHLY and CDR2 as FYNNEI. The DNA for the CDR3 is TGTGCCAGCACCGAGGGAGGGTTCAGGAGCCGGCCTGGCTACACCTTC. Translating gives CASTEGGFRSRPGYTF.

The chain has TRBV7-6 and TRBJ1-1; D call uncertain. With 1 base removed from V and 1 base from J, the gap between germline ends came to 16 bases. The CDR3 spans 17 residues. From germline, CDR1 is SGHVS and CDR2 FNYEAQ. This CDR3 is CASSLGSGRLRNTEAFF. The CDR3 nucleotides are TGTGCCAGCAGCTTAGGGAGTGGAAGGCTTCGGAACACTGAAGCTTTCTTT.

This chain uses TRBV6-5 with TRBJ1-2; the match to TRBD1 covers 7 bases. The CDR3 totals 16 residues. The germline V gene encodes CDR1 MNHEY and CDR2 SVGAGI. Trimming took 2 bases from V and 3 from J; bases not matched to a gene: 9. The CDR3 sequence is CASSYRTGEVDYGYTF. The CDR3, as DNA: TGTGCCAGCAGTTACCGCACAGGGGAGGTAGACTATGGCTACACCTTC.

This clone was detected only a few times. The chain recombines TRBV6-5 with TRBJ2-4; D is undetermined. Germline V gives CDR1 MNHEY, CDR2 SVGAGI. The CDR3 totals 13 residues. V was trimmed by 8 bases and J by 1 base, leaving 9 bases between them. The CDR3 sequence: CASALGAKNIQYF. DNA of the CDR3: TGTGCCAGCGCCCTAGGTGCCAAAAACATTCAGTACTTC.

The chain uses TRBV6-1 and TRBJ2-7; a weak D match, TRBD2 (6 bases). Germline V gene data show CDR1 as MNHNS and CDR2 as SASEGT. V gave up 8 bases and J gave up 3 bases, with 20 bases separating them. This CDR3 has 15 residues. CDR3 amino acids: CASVVVGWGDYEQYF. In DNA, the CDR3 is TGTGCCAGCGTAGTGGTCGGCTGGGGGGACTACGAGCAGTACTTC.

This clone was recorded once. The V call is TRBV19, the J call TRBJ2-1; 9 bases are shared with TRBD2. The V segment lost 8 bases and the J segment 0 bases; nucleotides outside the gene matches: 5. This CDR3 is 15 amino acids long. CDR1 is LNHDA, CDR2 SQIVND, per germline (reference sequence). CDR3 bases: TGTGCCAGTTCCCTTAGCGGGAGCTCCTACAATGAGCAGTTCTTC. Encoded protein: CASSLSGSSYNEQFF.

This clone was seen more than once but under ten times. The chain uses TRBV4-1 and TRBJ1-5, with D perhaps TRBD1 (6 bases). CDR3 length equals 15 residues. The germline gives CDR1 MGHRA, CDR2 YSYEKL. Between the trimmed V and J ends, which lost 0 bases and 5 bases, there was a span of 11 bases. The chain's CDR3 is CASSQDMDRYQPQHF. In nucleotides, the CDR3 is TGCGCCAGCAGCCAAGATATGGACAGATATCAGCCCCAGCATTTT.

This chain uses TRBV27 with TRBJ2-1; 12 nucleotides line up with TRBD2. CDR1 is MNHEY, CDR2 SMNVEV, per germline (reference sequence). The CDR3 length is 17 residues. Germline trimming cut 5 bases from V and 3 bases from J; bases unmatched to any gene: 8. The CDR3 spells CASSLPATSGSYNEQFF. The CDR3 DNA follows: TGTGCCAGCAGTCTCCCTGCGACTAGCGGGAGCTACAATGAGCAGTTCTTC.

V gene TRBV9 combines with J gene TRBJ1-2; D call uncertain. The CDR3 runs to 16 residues. The V end lost 0 bases, the J end lost 4 bases, and 16 bases lay between the germline ends. Looked up from germline, CDR1 is SGDLS and CDR2 is YYNGEE. CDR3: CASSVDWAADSYGYTF. DNA for the CDR3: TGTGCCAGCAGCGTAGATTGGGCCGCCGATTCCTATGGCTACACCTTC.

The genes are TRBV4-3 and TRBJ1-6; a possible D gene is TRBD1 (6 bases). There are 13 residues in the CDR3. Germline CDR1 is LGHNA and CDR2 is YSLEER. Trimming removed 3 bases at V and 15 bases at J, with 15 bases between. The CDR3, as DNA: TGCGCCAGCAGCCATCGAGGGGGACCTCTCCTCCACTTT. It codes for CASSHRGGPLLHF.

The chain uses TRBV7-8 and TRBJ2-3, with unresolved D. Germline CDR1 SGHVS, CDR2 FQNEAQ. The CDR3 consists of 17 residues. The V gene lost 4 bases and the J gene lost 1 base, with 18 bases spanning the gap. CDR3 loop: CASSSESLATGTDTQYF. DNA for the CDR3: TGTGCCAGCAGCTCCGAATCCTTAGCCACGGGCACAGATACGCAGTATTTT.

The J gene is TRBJ1-2, the V gene TRBV30; D ambiguous. Trimming took 0 bases from V and 4 from J, leaving 12 bases between them. The CDR3 runs 14 residues. Germline V gives CDR1 GTSNPN, CDR2 SVGIG (reference sequence). The CDR3 here is CAWSVPRTFYGYTF. The DNA for the CDR3 is TGTGCCTGGAGTGTACCGAGGACTTTCTATGGCTACACCTTC. The entire variable domain, with the rest obtained from reference TRBV30 and TRBJ1-2, is as follows: SQTIHQWPATLVQPVGSPLSLECTVEGTSNPNLYWYRQAAGRGLQLLFYSVGIGQISSEVPQNLSASRPQDRQFILSSKKLLLSDSGFYLCAWSVPRTFYGYTFGSGTRLTVV.

The gene calls are TRBV6-6 and TRBJ2-3, with no clear D. V was shortened by 2 bases and J by 3 bases, with 15 bases between the two germline ends. The CDR3 runs 16 residues. CDR1 is MNHNY, CDR2 SVGAGI, per germline (reference sequence). CDR3 DNA: TGTGCCAGCAGTTACGCCATGGGCGAAGCTACAGATACGCAGTATTTT. Translation: CASSYAMGEATDTQYF.

This sequence joins TRBV27 and TRBJ2-5; possible D gene TRBD1, 6 bases. The germline gives CDR1 MNHEY, CDR2 SMNVEV (reference sequence). CDR3 size: 15 residues. V was trimmed by 1 base and J by 5 bases, leaving 14 bases between them. CDR3 sequence reads: CASSLYAGVGETQYF. DNA of the CDR3: TGTGCCAGCAGTTTATATGCAGGGGTGGGTGAGACCCAGTACTTC.

The rearrangement joins TRBV12-5 to TRBJ1-1, with a tentative D call TRBD1 (5 bases). V lost 3 bases, J lost 1 base, and 18 bases lay in between. CDR1 is LGHNT, CDR2 FRNRAP, per germline. The CDR3 is made up of 17 amino acids. The CDR3 sequence: CASGFLIWGQGNTEAFF. In nucleotides, the CDR3 is TGTGCTAGTGGTTTCTTAATTTGGGGCCAGGGGAACACTGAAGCTTTCTTT.

This sequence joins TRBV29-1 and TRBJ1-2; 7 positions agree with TRBD1. V trimming: 5 bases; J trimming: 0 bases; junction bases outside the gene matches: 6. Germline assignment: CDR1 SQVTM and CDR2 ANQGSEA. The CDR3 covers 14 residues. The CDR3 here is CSVTPGGPNYGYTF. The CDR3 coding sequence is TGCAGCGTTACCCCAGGGGGACCTAACTATGGCTACACCTTC.